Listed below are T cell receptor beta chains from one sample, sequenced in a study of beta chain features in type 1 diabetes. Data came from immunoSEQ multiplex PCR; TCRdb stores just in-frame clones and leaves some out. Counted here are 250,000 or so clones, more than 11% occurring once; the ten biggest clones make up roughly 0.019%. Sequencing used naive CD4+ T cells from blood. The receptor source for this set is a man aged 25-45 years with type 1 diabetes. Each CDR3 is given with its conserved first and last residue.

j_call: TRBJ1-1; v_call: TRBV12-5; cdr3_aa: CASGAQMNTEAFF
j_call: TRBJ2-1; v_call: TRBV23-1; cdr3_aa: CASSQAIGSGSYNEQFF
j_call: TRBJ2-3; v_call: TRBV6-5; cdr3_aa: CASSYSLAHYTDTQYF
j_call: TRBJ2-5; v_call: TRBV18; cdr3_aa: CASSPGRTGNTETQYF
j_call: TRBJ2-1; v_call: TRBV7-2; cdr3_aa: CASSLRGGLQEQFF
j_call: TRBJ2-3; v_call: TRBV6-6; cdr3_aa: CASSAGTGGSADTQYF
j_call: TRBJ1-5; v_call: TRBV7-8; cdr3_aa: CASSFGGGEPQHF
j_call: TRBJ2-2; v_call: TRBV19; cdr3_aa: CASSLTSGTTGELFF
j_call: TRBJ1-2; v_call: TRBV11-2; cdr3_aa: CASSLDQLGRRGNYGYTF
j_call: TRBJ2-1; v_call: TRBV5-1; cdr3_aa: CASSSGTGPYNEQFF
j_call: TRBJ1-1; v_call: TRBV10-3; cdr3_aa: CAISFPPGTMNTEAFF
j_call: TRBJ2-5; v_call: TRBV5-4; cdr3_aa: CASSLATSGIETQYF
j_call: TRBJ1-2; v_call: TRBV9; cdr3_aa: CASSVEAGDYGYTF
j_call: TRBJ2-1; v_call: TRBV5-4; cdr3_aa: CASSTGPGDYNEQFF
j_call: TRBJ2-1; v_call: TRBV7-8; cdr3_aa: CASNNRQGNEQFF
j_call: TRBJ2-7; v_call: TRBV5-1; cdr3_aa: CASSVGQPTYEQYF
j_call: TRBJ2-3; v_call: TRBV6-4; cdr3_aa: CASSVLGGLVDTQYF
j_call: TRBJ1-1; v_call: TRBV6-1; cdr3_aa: CASQTSGTANTEAFF
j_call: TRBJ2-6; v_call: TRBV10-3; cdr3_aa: CAIRDSSGANVLTF
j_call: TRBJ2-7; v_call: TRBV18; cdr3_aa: CASSPPGTGRTYF
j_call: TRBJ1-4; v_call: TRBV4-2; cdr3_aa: CASSQDLTLEKLFF
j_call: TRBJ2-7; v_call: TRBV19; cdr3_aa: CASSPRTSGGAYSYEQYF
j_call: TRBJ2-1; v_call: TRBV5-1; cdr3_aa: CASSILPGLAGVRYEQFF
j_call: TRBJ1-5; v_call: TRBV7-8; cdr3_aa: CASSSYSHPRNQPQHF
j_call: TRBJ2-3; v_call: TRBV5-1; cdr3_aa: CASSLETAKQYF
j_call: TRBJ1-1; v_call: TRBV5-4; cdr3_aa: CASSLVGDTEAFF
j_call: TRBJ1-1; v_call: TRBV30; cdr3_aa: CAWRTVGGPEAFF
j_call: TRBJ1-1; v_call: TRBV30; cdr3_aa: CAASLQGGTEAFF
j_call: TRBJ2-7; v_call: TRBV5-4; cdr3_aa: CASSLGGGGTISEQYF
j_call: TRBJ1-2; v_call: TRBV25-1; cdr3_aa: CASSGQGAGGYTF
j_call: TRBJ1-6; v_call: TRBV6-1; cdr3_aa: CASRAQGTSPLHF
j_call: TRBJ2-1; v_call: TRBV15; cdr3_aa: CATSRDHGGPNEQFF
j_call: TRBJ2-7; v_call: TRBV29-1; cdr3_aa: CSALLREAGEQYF
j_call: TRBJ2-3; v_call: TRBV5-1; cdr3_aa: CASSLGQGTQYF
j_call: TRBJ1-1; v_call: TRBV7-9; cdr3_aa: CASSFLQGGTEAFF
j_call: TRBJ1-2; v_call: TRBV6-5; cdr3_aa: CASSYSAEQARRSYTF
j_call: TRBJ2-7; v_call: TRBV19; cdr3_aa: CASRTRDSWEQYF
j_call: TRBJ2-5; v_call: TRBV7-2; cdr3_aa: CASSRRGLAGVRQETQYF
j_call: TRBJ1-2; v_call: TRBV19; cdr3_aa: CATTYRANYGYTF
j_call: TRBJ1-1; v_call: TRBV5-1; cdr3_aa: CASSSGDTEAFF
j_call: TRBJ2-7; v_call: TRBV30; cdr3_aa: CAWTPGSYEQYF
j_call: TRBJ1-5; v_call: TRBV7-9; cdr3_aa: CASSSVVSNQPQHF
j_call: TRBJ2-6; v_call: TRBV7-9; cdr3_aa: CASSPGQGRGGANVLTF
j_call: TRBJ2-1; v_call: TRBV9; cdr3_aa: CASSVSGFEQFF
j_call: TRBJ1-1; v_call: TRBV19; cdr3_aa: CASSRDRENTEAFF
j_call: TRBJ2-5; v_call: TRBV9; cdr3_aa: CASSVATSGGQETQYF
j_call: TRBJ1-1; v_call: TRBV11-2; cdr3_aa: CASSSGGSEAFF
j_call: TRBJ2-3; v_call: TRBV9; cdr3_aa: CASSIGTARSTDTQYF
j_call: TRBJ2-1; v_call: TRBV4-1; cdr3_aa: CASSQEPDSNEQFF
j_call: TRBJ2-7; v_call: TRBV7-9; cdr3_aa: CASSLVGSLARNEQYF
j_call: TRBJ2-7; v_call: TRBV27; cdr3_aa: CASRLTRTNSYEQYF
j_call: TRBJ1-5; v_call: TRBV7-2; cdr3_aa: CASSLGQGNQPQHF
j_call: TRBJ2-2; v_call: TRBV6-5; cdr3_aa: CASSSPNTGELFF
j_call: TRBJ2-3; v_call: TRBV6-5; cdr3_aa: CASSLGRSADTQYF